The 19 T cell receptor beta chains below all came from one sample that was sequenced in a study of CD8 T cells in Susac syndrome. With random hexamers, reverse transcription was performed on about 0.45 to 1 ug of RNA. One entry per CDR3 protein, called by TCRdb with MiXCR from the immunoSEQ multiplex PCR reads. The sample carries under 110,000 distinct CDR3 sequences, approximately 94% recorded once. The source material was CD8+ T cells from PBMCs. The receptors shown here come from a human donor with Susac syndrome.

The chain joins TRBV20-1 to TRBJ1-2; maybe TRBD1 (5 bases). V lost 6 bases and J 7 bases, leaving 18 bases between the germline ends. The V gene's germline CDR1 is DFQATT and CDR2 SNEGSKA (reference sequence). The CDR3 has 13 amino acids. CDR3: CSAPPGGGGGYTF. The CDR3 bases are TGCAGTGCCCCGCCGGGGGGTGGGGGTGGCTACACCTTC.

The chain has TRBV7-9 and TRBJ2-2, with 9 bases fitting TRBD2. This CDR3 spans 15 amino acids. Germline CDR1 SEHNR, CDR2 FQNEAQ (reference sequence). V trimming: 3 bases; J trimming: 6 bases; junction bases outside the gene matches: 5. CDR3 loop: CASSFSERGAGELFF. CDR3 nucleotides: TGTGCCAGCAGCTTTTCGGAGCGGGGGGCCGGGGAGCTGTTTTTT.

The rearrangement joins TRBV27 to TRBJ1-2; D may be TRBD1 (5 bases). Per the germline V gene, CDR1 is MNHEY and CDR2 is SMNVEV (reference sequence). V lost 9 bases, J lost 6 bases, and 11 bases lay in between. The CDR3 sequence is 11 residues long. The CDR3 DNA reads as TGTGCCAGTTCCGGGGCCAATGGCTACACCTTC. Translated: CASSGANGYTF.

This clonotype occurred once. The chain is built from TRBV7-8 and TRBJ2-5; 9 bases map to TRBD1. Germline CDR1 SGHVS, CDR2 FQNEAQ. V gave up 5 bases and J gave up 5 bases; unmatched junction bases: 3. The CDR3 is 13 residues long. The CDR3: CASSLGQGETQYF. As DNA, the CDR3 is TGTGCCAGCAGCCTGGGACAGGGTGAGACCCAGTACTTC.

This clonotype was counted once. The chain has TRBV4-1 and TRBJ1-4; 9 positions agree with TRBD1. This CDR3 has 16 residues. The germline V gene has CDR1 MGHRA and CDR2 YSYEKL. V lost 5 bases and J lost 5; bases outside the gene matches: 9. CDR3 coding DNA: TGCGCCAGCAGCTCGAGCCCCGGACAGGGGAATGAAAAACTGTTTTTT. It specifies CASSSSPGQGNEKLFF.

This rearrangement joins TRBV20-1 to TRBJ2-1; maybe TRBD1 (6 bases). This CDR3 has 11 amino acids. Trimming cost V 7 bases and J 4 bases, with 8 bases left between them. Germline V gives CDR1 DFQATT, CDR2 SNEGSKA (reference sequence). CDR3 DNA sequence: TGCAGTGTTAGGGGGTACAATGAGCAGTTCTTC. Translated: CSVRGYNEQFF.

V and J are TRBV20-1 and TRBJ1-5; the D is unclear. Germline assignment: CDR1 DFQATT and CDR2 SNEGSKA (reference sequence). V lost 0 bases, J lost 0 bases, and 3 bases lay in between. CDR3 size: 13 residues. CDR3 residues: CSARDDSNQPQHF. The DNA for the CDR3 is TGCAGTGCTAGAGATGATAGCAATCAGCCCCAGCATTTT.

The gene calls are TRBV29-1 and TRBJ1-2; perhaps TRBD1 as D (5 bases). The CDR3 runs 13 residues. Deletions cut 5 bases from V and 2 bases from J, with 12 bases between. CDR1 and CDR2 from the germline V gene are SQVTM and ANQGSEA. The CDR3 protein is CSVRATDNYGYTF. CDR3 nucleotide sequence: TGCAGCGTTAGAGCGACAGACAACTATGGCTACACCTTC.

V gene TRBV24-1 combines with J gene TRBJ2-7; possible D gene TRBD1, 6 bases. The CDR3 covers 17 residues. From germline, CDR1 is KGHDR and CDR2 SFDVKD. Trimming cost V 5 bases and J 3 bases, with 22 bases left between them. DNA for the CDR3: TGTGCCACCAGTGCCCCTCCCAGGGGCAGCGACTACTACGAGCAGTACTTC. Its translation is CATSAPPRGSDYYEQYF.

The chain has TRBV20-1 and TRBJ2-3; 7 bases align to TRBD1. The germline CDR1 and CDR2 sequences are DFQATT and SNEGSKA (reference sequence). This CDR3 is built from 15 residues. Trimming cost V 0 bases and J 2 bases; bases outside gene matches: 5. In DNA, the CDR3 is TGCAGTGCTAGAGATGGGGGACAGCACACAGATACGCAGTATTTT. This gives the protein CSARDGGQHTDTQYF.

V usage is TRBV3-1 and J usage is TRBJ1-5; TRBD1 is a possible D gene (5 bases). The germline V and J ends were trimmed by 0 bases and 1 base, with 7 bases remaining between them. Germline loops: CDR1 LGHDT, CDR2 YNNKEL (reference sequence). CDR3 length: 15 amino acids. CDR3 DNA sequence: TGTGCCAGCAGCCAAGAGTGGGGGAGCAATCAGCCCCAGCATTTT. Amino acids: CASSQEWGSNQPQHF.

CDR3: CASSLAMNTEAFF. The DNA for the CDR3 is TGTGCCAGCAGCCTTGCCATGAACACTGAAGCTTTCTTT. V is TRBV3-1 and J is TRBJ1-1; D gene unclear. With 4 bases removed from V and 0 bases from J, the gap between germline ends came to 6 bases. Germline lookup yields CDR1 LGHDT and CDR2 YNNKEL (reference sequence). This CDR3 is built from 13 residues.

The chain links TRBV5-4 to TRBJ1-1; 9 bases are shared with TRBD1. The CDR3 length is 14 residues. V lost 2 bases and J lost 4; bases outside the gene matches: 3. Germline V gene data show CDR1 as SGHNT and CDR2 as YYREEE (reference sequence). The CDR3 protein is CASSLQGAGTEAFF. CDR3 DNA sequence: TGTGCCAGCAGCTTACAGGGGGCGGGCACTGAAGCTTTCTTT.

The J gene is TRBJ2-1, the V gene TRBV6-1; 8 bases agree with TRBD2. V was clipped by 5 bases and J by 2 bases; unmatched bases: 8. The CDR3 covers 16 residues. Germline V gene lookup returns CDR1 MNHNS and CDR2 SASEGT. The CDR3 coding sequence is TGTGCCAGCAGTCAGCAGCGGGGGCCTACCTACAATGAGCAGTTCTTC. This codes for CASSQQRGPTYNEQFF.

V gene TRBV7-8 combines with J gene TRBJ2-5; D remains ambiguous. V was clipped by 1 base and J by 4 bases, with 7 bases between them. CDR1 is SGHVS and CDR2 is FQNEAQ in the germline V gene. The CDR3 runs 13 residues. The CDR3 DNA reads TGTGCCAGCAGCTTAGTGGCAGCAGAGACCCAGTACTTC. The encoded protein is CASSLVAAETQYF.

The V and J genes are TRBV12-3 or TRBV12-4 and TRBJ2-1, with 10 bases identical to TRBD2. The junction had 8 bases not matched to a gene; V was cut back by 3 bases and J by 0 bases. The CDR3 contains 18 residues. The CDR3 coding sequence is TGTGCCAGCAGTTTCCCAAGCGGGGGGGCCTCCTCCTACAATGAGCAGTTCTTC. Translated, it gives CASSFPSGGASSYNEQFF.

V gene TRBV7-9 combines with J gene TRBJ2-5; D unclear. Between the trimmed V and J ends, which lost 11 bases and 4 bases, there was a span of 11 bases. CDR1 is SEHNR and CDR2 is FQNEAQ in the germline V gene (reference sequence). The CDR3 totals 11 residues. CDR3 in amino acids: CAQKGGETQYF. Written as DNA, the CDR3 is TGTGCCCAAAAGGGCGGAGAGACCCAGTACTTC.

CDR3 sequence reads: CASNGPGGNTGELFF. As DNA, the CDR3 is TGTGCCAGCAACGGACCAGGGGGCAACACCGGGGAGCTGTTTTTT. This chain links TRBV9 with TRBJ2-2, with 8 bases fitting TRBD1. Germline CDR1 is SGDLS and CDR2 is YYNGEE. With 6 bases clipped from V and 2 bases from J, the junction kept 6 bases outside the gene matches. CDR3 length equals 15 residues.

This clonotype showed up just once. This chain connects TRBV20-1 to TRBJ2-7; D not certain. V was pared by 2 bases and J by 7 bases, with 6 bases between. The CDR3 spans 10 residues. Germline assignment: CDR1 DFQATT and CDR2 SNEGSKA (reference sequence). CDR3 sequence (DNA): TGCAGTGCTAGATCCGATGAGCAGTACTTC. It specifies CSARSDEQYF.